One and the same sample provided the 19 T cell receptor beta chains below, sequenced in a study of blood T cells in healthy people across ages. Combining a sample-barcoded 5' primer with a J-beta primer mix, a second PCR ran for 7 to 11 cycles. TCRdb fed the 5' RACE reads into MiXCR, producing one record per CDR3 protein. In the table there are fewer than 2,000,000 distinct CDR3 sequences, about two fifths of which are singletons. Sample: blood. The receptors stem from a human donor in good health.

The V and J genes are TRBV20-1 and TRBJ1-1, with 8 positions matching TRBD1. The V gene end was trimmed by 4 bases and the J gene end by 4 bases; junction bases not matched to a gene: 8. The CDR3 consists of 14 residues. Germline V gene lookup returns CDR1 DFQATT and CDR2 SNEGSKA (reference sequence). The CDR3 DNA reads TGCAGTGCTACCGGACAGGGAGAGAGCACTGAAGCTTTCTTT. Translation: CSATGQGESTEAFF.

V usage is TRBV29-1 and J usage is TRBJ1-5; 7 nucleotides align to TRBD1. J lost 3 bases, V lost 6 bases, and 5 bases had no gene match. The CDR3 length is 13 residues. Germline V gives CDR1 SQVTM, CDR2 ANQGSEA. CDR3 in DNA: TGCAGCGTGGGCACAGGGGTCAATCAGCCCCAGCATTTT. This translates into CSVGTGVNQPQHF. Based on the CDR3 plus reference TRBV29-1 and TRBJ1-5, the full variable domain is SAVISQKPSRDICQRGTSLTIQCQVDSQVTMMFWYRQQPGQSLTLIATANQGSEATYESGFVIDKFPISRPNLTFSTLTVSNMSPEDSSIYLCSVGTGVNQPQHFGDGTRLSIL.

V usage is TRBV6-2 or TRBV6-3 and J usage is TRBJ2-1; 10 positions agree with TRBD2. TRBJ2-7 explains the end of the DNA better; the J call may be wrong. The germline V gene encodes CDR1 MNHEY and CDR2 SVGEGT. The length of the CDR3 is 14 residues. As DNA, the CDR3 is TGTGCCAGCAGGCCAGCGGGGGGGCCCGGGGAGCAGTACTTC. Protein sequence: CASRPAGGPGEQYF.

As regards this clonotype: At one end, the junction sequence differs from germline, possibly due to a read error. The chain is built from TRBV3-1 and TRBJ2-7; D is possibly TRBD1 (5 bases). Germline CDR1 and CDR2: LGHDT and YNNKEL (reference sequence). CDR3 length equals 11 residues. In nucleotides, the CDR3 is TGTGCCGGCAGCCAGGGCGGCGAGCAGTACTTC. It encodes CAGSQGGEQYF.

CDR3 nucleotide sequence: TGTGCCAGCAGCTCCTCCGGGACAGGGGTTAGGGGAAATGAGCAGTTCTTC. Protein sequence: CASSSSGTGVRGNEQFF. The chain combines TRBV7-3 with TRBJ2-1; the match to TRBD1 covers 10 bases. The CDR3 has 17 amino acids. Trimming cost V 4 bases and J 7 bases; bases outside gene matches: 13. CDR1 and CDR2 from the germline V gene are SGHTA and FQGTGA.

On this clonotype: A read error may account for a junction end that differs from germline. This rearrangement joins TRBV4-1 to TRBJ1-4; unclear D gene. The CDR3 loop spans 16 amino acids. Germline V gene lookup returns CDR1 MGHRA and CDR2 YSYEKL. This CDR3 reads CASSQGFIATNEKLFF. CDR3 sequence (DNA): TGCGCCAGCAGTCAAGGGTTCATCGCAACTAATGAAAAACTGTTTTTT.

Many counts were recorded for this clonotype. The chain recombines TRBV2 with TRBJ2-5, with 7 positions matching TRBD2. Per germline, CDR1 SNHLY and CDR2 FYNNEI. The J segment lost 5 bases and the V segment lost 9 bases, leaving 3 bases of the junction unmatched. The CDR3 sequence is 11 residues long. CDR3 coding DNA: TGTGCCAGTCGGGGGGAGGAGACCCAGTACTTC. It translates to CASRGEETQYF.

This clonotype was detected only a few times. V and J are TRBV12-3 or TRBV12-4 and TRBJ1-2; D perhaps matches TRBD1 (5 bases). Trimming took off 5 bases at V and 7 bases at J, with 14 bases between the two ends. The CDR3 contains 13 residues. The CDR3 bases are TGTGCCAGCAGTCAGGGCCAGCTGGGTGGCTACACCTTC. The encoded protein is CASSQGQLGGYTF.

This clonotype came up once. The chain uses TRBV7-9 and TRBJ2-1; 7 bases line up with TRBD1. The CDR3 totals 17 residues. J lost 3 bases, V lost 5 bases, and 13 bases had no gene match. CDR1 SEHNR and CDR2 FQNEAQ come from the germline V gene (reference sequence). This CDR3 reads CASSPLQGRKDYNEQFF. The CDR3 region has the DNA TGTGCCAGCAGCCCGTTACAGGGGCGGAAGGACTACAATGAGCAGTTCTTC.

The J gene is TRBJ2-3, the V gene TRBV12-3 or TRBV12-4; tentatively, D is TRBD2 (5 bases). Trimming shortened V by 4 bases and J by 3 bases, and 14 bases separated the two germline ends. The CDR3 consists of 15 residues. The CDR3 sequence: CASSCWLEGTDTQYF. The CDR3 coding sequence is TGTGCCAGCAGTTGTTGGCTAGAGGGTACAGATACGCAGTATTTT.

This clonotype was detected a few times. The chain is built from TRBV2 and TRBJ2-1; the match to TRBD2 covers 7 bases. Germline-derived CDR1 and CDR2 are SNHLY and FYNNEI. The CDR3 is 15 amino acids. With 6 bases clipped from V and 6 bases from J, the junction kept 11 bases outside the gene matches. The CDR3 DNA reads as TGTGCCAGCAGCCTCCCGGAGGGCGGGGGCAATGAGCAGTTCTTC. Its translation: CASSLPEGGGNEQFF. Complete variable domain (other parts from reference TRBV2 and TRBJ2-1): EPEVTQTPSHQVTQMGQEVILRCVPISNHLYFYWYRQILGQKVEFLVSFYNNEISEKSEIFDDQFSVERPDGSNFTLKIRSTKLEDSAMYFCASSLPEGGGNEQFFGPGTRLTVL.

This clonotype was seen more than once but under ten times. The chain joins TRBV29-1 to TRBJ2-7; TRBD2 matches 16 bases. Germline CDR1 SQVTM, CDR2 ANQGSEA. This CDR3 has 18 amino acids. Trimming cost V 3 bases and J 5 bases; bases outside gene matches: 13. DNA for the CDR3: TGCAGCGTTGAGGGGACTAGCGGGGGGGCCCTATACTGGAACGAGCAGTACTTC. Translation gives CSVEGTSGGALYWNEQYF.

This chain uses TRBV20-1 with TRBJ1-2; TRBD1 matches 7 bases. The CDR3 runs 13 residues. Per the germline V gene, CDR1 is DFQATT and CDR2 is SNEGSKA (reference sequence). The V gene end was trimmed by 6 bases and the J gene end by 8 bases; junction bases not matched to a gene: 12. CDR3 protein: CSAQGVYLSGYTF. CDR3 nucleotide sequence: TGCAGTGCCCAGGGGGTTTATCTTAGCGGCTACACCTTC.

The chain is built from TRBV24-1 and TRBJ2-7; the D is unclear. The V end lost 1 base, the J end lost 1 base, and 10 bases lay between the germline ends. Germline V CDR1 and CDR2: KGHDR, SFDVKD. This CDR3 is built from 15 residues. For the CDR3, the DNA is TGTGCCACCAGTGATTTAGTTGGCAGTTCCTACGAGCAGTACTTC. It translates to CATSDLVGSSYEQYF.

The V gene is TRBV7-3, the J gene TRBJ1-6, with D uncertain. The CDR3 is 15 residues long. Germline V CDR1 and CDR2: SGHTA, FQGTGA. V shed 1 base and J shed 6 bases, with 10 bases lying between them. The CDR3 nucleotides are TGTGCCAGCAGCTTAAGCAGATTCCTTAATTCACCCCTCCACTTT. It encodes CASSLSRFLNSPLHF.

In regard to this clonotype: A read error may be the cause here, since a much bigger clone is one base away. The J gene is TRBJ1-5, the V gene TRBV15; 9 bases match TRBD1. V lost 5 bases, J lost 5 bases, and 1 base stayed unmatched. Looked up from germline, CDR1 is LNHNV and CDR2 is YYDKDF (reference sequence). This CDR3 has 13 amino acids. The CDR3 sequence: CATSRTGDQPQHF. Written as DNA, the CDR3 is TGTGCCACCAGCCGGACAGGGGATCAGCCCCAGCATTTT.

This rearrangement joins TRBV5-1 to TRBJ2-5; TRBD1 might be the D (6 bases). Between the trimmed V and J ends, which lost 4 bases and 5 bases, there was a span of 18 bases. The CDR3 is made up of 15 amino acids. Looked up from germline, CDR1 is SGHRS and CDR2 is YFSETQ. CDR3 amino acids: CASSGGHSYQETQYF. Here the CDR3 DNA reads TGCGCCAGCAGCGGGGGACACTCCTATCAGGAGACCCAGTACTTC.

The rearrangement uses TRBV7-8 and TRBJ2-7, with D tentatively TRBD1 (6 bases). V was shortened by 4 bases and J by 4 bases, with 14 bases between the two germline ends. The CDR3 covers 14 residues. Germline V gene data show CDR1 as SGHVS and CDR2 as FQNEAQ. As DNA, the CDR3 is TGTGCCAGCAGCTCCCTCAGGGGCGAATACGAGCAGTACTTC. Translated: CASSSLRGEYEQYF. The complete variable domain, with remaining parts taken from reference TRBV7-8 and TRBJ2-7, reads GAGVSQSPRYKVAKRGQDVALRCDPISGHVSLFWYQQALGQGPEFLTYFQNEAQLDKSGLPSDRFFAERPEGSVSTLKIQRTQQEDSAVYLCASSSLRGEYEQYFGPGTRLTVT.

The CDR3 nucleotides are TGTGCCAGCAGCCCGTCCAAGGGGCTAGCGGGGGGAGAAGACAATGAGCAGTACTTC. It specifies CASSPSKGLAGGEDNEQYF. This chain joins TRBV7-2 and TRBJ2-5; 11 nucleotides line up with TRBD2. The junction had 25 bases not matched to a gene; V was cut back by 5 bases and J by 11 bases. The germline gives CDR1 SGHTA, CDR2 FQGNSA. The CDR3 extends over 19 amino acids. The whole variable domain, filled in from reference TRBV7-2 and TRBJ2-5, reads GAGVSQSPSNKVTEKGKDVELRCDPISGHTALYWYRQSLGQGLEFLIYFQGNSAPDKSGLPSDRFSAERTGGSVSTLTIQRTQQEDSAVYLCASSPSKGLAGGEDNEQYFGPGTRLLVL.